This entry describes one TCR beta chain. What it recognizes is unknown. This specimen belongs to a study of T cell responses to AZD1222 COVID-19 vaccine. General study points: Spike-specific TCR repertoires showed rising breadth and depth after two AZD1222 doses. There were repertoire samples only from the period after the peak T cell response. Most donors were white British and more were female, and clonal diversity was possibly underestimated. Reportedly, nearly half the spike-specific TCRs target unmutated variant regions.

Clones were sequenced by immunoSEQ multiplex PCR, and TCRdb holds only the in-frame ones, with some missing. The sample lists roughly 120,000 clones; around 87% were seen once. The CDR3 runs 17 residues. The V gene's germline CDR1 is SEHNR and CDR2 FQNEAQ (reference sequence). Germline trimming cut 5 bases from V and 10 bases from J; bases unmatched to any gene: 17. The source was peripheral blood, collected 28 days after the second AZD1222 dose. This rearrangement joins TRBV7-9 to TRBJ1-6; 7 bases are shared with TRBD1. The receptor's source is an adult who received the AZD1222 COVID-19 vaccine. DNA of the CDR3: TGTGCCAGCAGCATACCAACAGGGGCTGGGAAGGAGTCACCCCTCCACTTT. Translating it yields CASSIPTGAGKESPLHF. The variable domain in full, with the rest retrieved from reference TRBV7-9 and TRBJ1-6, is DTGVSQNPRHKITKRGQNVTFRCDPISEHNRLYWYRQTLGQGPEFLTYFQNEAQLEKSRLLSDRFSAERPKGSFSTLEIQRTEQGDSAMYLCASSIPTGAGKESPLHFGNGTRLTVT.